The 22 T cell receptor beta chains given below trace back to one sample, sequenced in a study of human T cells and chemical hapten exposure. TCRdb reprocessed the RACE reads with MiXCR, giving one entry per CDR3 protein. Altogether about 190,000 distinct CDR3 sequences are present, about 25% being singletons, with the ten largest covering about 2.5%. Time point noted: patch test 3, about 24 weeks after DPC sensitization. As to treatment: therapeutic diphenylcyclopropenone sensitization with weekly scalp DPC. This specimen was whole blood, taken in connection with sensitization to the hapten diphenylcyclopropenone (DPC). The receptor source for this set is a middle-aged woman with alopecia areata. Some clones in this sample may be carry-over from other donors' samples.

This clonotype was seen more than once but under ten times. This chain uses TRBV28 with TRBJ2-7; weak D call: TRBD2 (5 bases). There are 15 residues in the CDR3. The V gene's germline CDR1 is MDHEN and CDR2 SYDVKM. V was pared by 3 bases and J by 3 bases, with 15 bases between. CDR3 bases: TGTGCCAGCAGTTTCATGACTACGCCAGTCTACGAGCAGTACTTC. Translation: CASSFMTTPVYEQYF.

V and J are TRBV20-1 and TRBJ2-1, with 11 bases identical to TRBD2. CDR3 length: 16 residues. Germline CDR1 DFQATT, CDR2 SNEGSKA (reference sequence). V dropped 4 bases and J dropped 13; count of bases not matched to a gene: 18. As DNA, the CDR3 is TGCAGTGCTAAAAATCCCGGGACTAGCGGTCCTCGGGGACAGTTCTTC. Its translation: CSAKNPGTSGPRGQFF.

A few counts support this clonotype. This chain joins TRBV7-2 and TRBJ2-7, with D hard to call. This CDR3 has 14 amino acids. CDR1 SGHTA and CDR2 FQGNSA come from the germline V gene. V lost 3 bases, J lost 3 bases, and 12 bases lay in between. CDR3: CASSLSPPLYEQYF. CDR3 nucleotides: TGTGCCAGCAGCTTGTCTCCCCCCCTCTACGAGCAGTACTTC.

The rearrangement links TRBV12-3 or TRBV12-4 to TRBJ1-3; 8 bases are a match to TRBD1. The CDR3 totals 14 residues. J lost 3 bases, V lost 6 bases, and 4 bases had no gene match. The DNA for the CDR3 is TGTGCCAGCAGGGACAGGGCTGGTGGAAACACCATATATTTT. It specifies CASRDRAGGNTIYF.

The table lists this clonotype with many counts. V usage is TRBV7-2 and J usage is TRBJ1-4, with a tentative D call TRBD1 (5 bases). The CDR3 sequence is 14 residues long. Germline values: CDR1 SGHTA, CDR2 FQGNSA. V shed 5 bases and J shed 7 bases, with 14 bases lying between them. The CDR3 nucleotides read TGTGCCAGCAGCCCTTACGGGGCAGCTGAAAAACTGTTTTTT. The encoded protein is CASSPYGAAEKLFF.

This clonotype has a handful of counts. The chain joins TRBV27 to TRBJ1-3; D uncertain. The CDR3 is made up of 15 amino acids. Looked up from germline, CDR1 is MNHEY and CDR2 is SMNVEV (reference sequence). The V end lost 3 bases, the J end lost 2 bases, and 11 bases lay between the germline ends. The CDR3 is CASSFAGNPGNTIYF. The CDR3 region has the DNA TGTGCCAGCAGTTTCGCAGGAAACCCTGGAAACACCATATATTTT.

V is TRBV12-3 or TRBV12-4 and J is TRBJ1-1, with D perhaps matching TRBD1 (6 bases). V gave up 5 bases and J gave up 6 bases, with 7 bases separating them. The CDR3 spans 11 residues. The chain's CDR3 is CASSAGAEAFF. Written as DNA, the CDR3 is TGTGCCAGCAGTGCAGGGGCTGAAGCTTTCTTT.

The chain carries TRBV20-1 and TRBJ2-7; TRBD1 matches at 9 bases. From germline, CDR1 is DFQATT and CDR2 SNEGSKA (reference sequence). The CDR3 is made up of 14 amino acids. V lost 0 bases and J lost 6; bases outside the gene matches: 6. Here the CDR3 reads CSAREDRGFSEQYF. DNA for the CDR3: TGCAGTGCTAGAGAGGACAGGGGCTTTTCCGAGCAGTACTTC.

This clonotype showed up many times. The CDR3 DNA is TGTGCCAGCAGCTTGGTGGGGACAGGCAACACCGGGGAGCTGTTTTTT. Protein sequence: CASSLVGTGNTGELFF. This chain uses TRBV5-5 with TRBJ2-2, with 8 bases lining up with TRBD1. V trimming: 0 bases; J trimming: 2 bases; junction bases outside the gene matches: 3. Germline CDR1 is SGHKS and CDR2 is YYEKEE (reference sequence). The CDR3 is 16 amino acids.

This clonotype was found a few times. The V call is TRBV28, the J call TRBJ1-1; D not resolved. Trimming shortened V by 2 bases and J by 4 bases, and 8 bases separated the two germline ends. The CDR3 loop spans 13 amino acids. Per the germline V gene, CDR1 is MDHEN and CDR2 is SYDVKM. The CDR3 here is CASSLQFSTEAFF. DNA of the CDR3: TGTGCCAGCAGTTTACAGTTCAGCACTGAAGCTTTCTTT.

This clonotype was observed many times. This rearrangement joins TRBV3-1 to TRBJ2-1, with 8 bases aligning to TRBD2. Germline V gives CDR1 LGHDT, CDR2 YNNKEL (reference sequence). This CDR3 is 16 amino acids long. V gave up 0 bases and J gave up 4 bases; unmatched junction bases: 5. DNA of the CDR3: TGTGCCAGCAGCCAAGAACCGGGACTAGTATACAATGAGCAGTTCTTC. It codes for CASSQEPGLVYNEQFF.

This clonotype was seen only a few times. The chain joins TRBV29-1 to TRBJ1-4; weak D call: TRBD1 (6 bases). Germline V CDR1 and CDR2: SQVTM, ANQGSEA. V lost 4 bases and J 4 bases, leaving 10 bases between the germline ends. There are 13 residues in the CDR3. CDR3 DNA: TGCAGCGTTGCTAAGGACAGTAATGAAAAACTGTTTTTT. Protein sequence: CSVAKDSNEKLFF. Full variable domain (outside the CDR3, taken from reference TRBV29-1 and TRBJ1-4): SAVISQKPSRDICQRGTSLTIQCQVDSQVTMMFWYRQQPGQSLTLIATANQGSEATYESGFVIDKFPISRPNLTFSTLTVSNMSPEDSSIYLCSVAKDSNEKLFFGSGTQLSVL.

This sequence joins TRBV20-1 and TRBJ2-7; D unclear. V was trimmed by 4 bases and J by 4 bases, leaving 8 bases between them. The germline CDR1 and CDR2 sequences are DFQATT and SNEGSKA (reference sequence). This CDR3 is built from 11 residues. This chain's CDR3 is CSATRPYEQYF. The CDR3 DNA follows: TGCAGTGCTACTCGGCCGTACGAGCAGTACTTC.

The chain links TRBV2 to TRBJ1-1; a possible D gene is TRBD1 (5 bases). The CDR3 has 13 amino acids. V was cut by 5 bases and J by 7 bases, with 14 bases left in between. Germline V gene data show CDR1 as SNHLY and CDR2 as FYNNEI. The CDR3 DNA follows: TGTGCCAGCAGTTCCGGGACGGGGAATGAAGCTTTCTTT. Translating gives CASSSGTGNEAFF.

The chain has TRBV5-1 and TRBJ2-1; 8 bases match TRBD1. Trimming at V came to 7 bases and at J to 0 bases, leaving 6 bases not matched to a gene. CDR1 and CDR2 from the germline V gene are SGHRS and YFSETQ. There are 15 residues in the CDR3. The CDR3 sequence is CASGGQGASYNEQFF. CDR3 bases: TGCGCCAGCGGAGGGCAGGGGGCCTCCTACAATGAGCAGTTCTTC.

The V and J genes are TRBV27 and TRBJ2-3; 10 bases match TRBD2. Germline V gene lookup returns CDR1 MNHEY and CDR2 SMNVEV (reference sequence). CDR3 length equals 15 residues. Trimming removed 5 bases from V and 6 bases from J; junction bases left unmatched: 8. CDR3 sequence (DNA): TGTGCCAGCAGTCCCACGGGACTAGCGTTGGATACGCAGTATTTT. Protein product: CASSPTGLALDTQYF.

This chain connects TRBV4-2 to TRBJ2-2, with 12 positions matching TRBD2. The junction had 2 bases not matched to a gene; V was cut back by 0 bases and J by 6 bases. The CDR3 loop spans 16 amino acids. Germline CDR1 is LGHNA and CDR2 is YNFKEQ. This CDR3 reads CASSQESSGRAGELFF. In nucleotides, the CDR3 is TGTGCCAGCAGCCAAGAATCTAGCGGGAGGGCCGGGGAGCTGTTTTTT.

This clonotype was seen a handful of times. This sequence joins TRBV6-1 and TRBJ2-1; 13 positions agree with TRBD2. V shed 9 bases, J shed 0 bases, and the junction held 20 bases outside the gene matches. There are 21 residues in the CDR3. Germline V gene sequence: CDR1 MNHNS, CDR2 SASEGT. As DNA, the CDR3 is TGTGCCAGTTCGGAGGGGGGACTAATGACTAGCGGGAGGTTCTCCTACAATGAGCAGTTCTTC. As protein: CASSEGGLMTSGRFSYNEQFF.

The chain links TRBV21-1 to TRBJ2-5; TRBD1 is taken as the D call from the table, unchecked against the DNA. TRBV21-1 represents a pseudogene. There are 16 residues in the CDR3. In DNA form, the CDR3 reads TGTGCCAGCAGCAGACAGGGGACCCTAAACCAAGAGACCCAGTACTTC. It is translated as CASSRQGTLNQETQYF.

This clonotype was counted a few times. V is TRBV2 and J is TRBJ2-1, with TRBD2 identical over 8 bases. Germline V gene data show CDR1 as SNHLY and CDR2 as FYNNEI. This CDR3 has 15 amino acids. With V trimmed by 11 bases and J by 8 bases, 17 bases remained unmatched. CDR3 residues: CACARSGSTGDEQFF. Here the CDR3 DNA reads TGTGCCTGCGCCCGCAGCGGGAGTACCGGAGATGAGCAGTTCTTC.

The J gene is TRBJ1-3, the V gene TRBV30; D gene unclear. The CDR3 covers 14 residues. V lost 1 base, J lost 0 bases, and 7 bases lay in between. CDR1 GTSNPN and CDR2 SVGIG come from the germline V gene (reference sequence). The CDR3 DNA follows: TGTGCCTGGAGTGGTGGAGCCTCTGGAAACACCATATATTTT. Translating gives CAWSGGASGNTIYF.

V gene TRBV6-2 or TRBV6-3 combines with J gene TRBJ2-7; 8 bases line up with TRBD1. The CDR3 totals 14 residues. V dropped 7 bases and J dropped 2; count of bases not matched to a gene: 7. The germline CDR1 and CDR2 sequences are MNHEY and SVGEGT. CDR3 in amino acids: CASITRTGPYEQYF. DNA for the CDR3: TGTGCCAGCATTACACGGACAGGGCCCTACGAGCAGTACTTC.